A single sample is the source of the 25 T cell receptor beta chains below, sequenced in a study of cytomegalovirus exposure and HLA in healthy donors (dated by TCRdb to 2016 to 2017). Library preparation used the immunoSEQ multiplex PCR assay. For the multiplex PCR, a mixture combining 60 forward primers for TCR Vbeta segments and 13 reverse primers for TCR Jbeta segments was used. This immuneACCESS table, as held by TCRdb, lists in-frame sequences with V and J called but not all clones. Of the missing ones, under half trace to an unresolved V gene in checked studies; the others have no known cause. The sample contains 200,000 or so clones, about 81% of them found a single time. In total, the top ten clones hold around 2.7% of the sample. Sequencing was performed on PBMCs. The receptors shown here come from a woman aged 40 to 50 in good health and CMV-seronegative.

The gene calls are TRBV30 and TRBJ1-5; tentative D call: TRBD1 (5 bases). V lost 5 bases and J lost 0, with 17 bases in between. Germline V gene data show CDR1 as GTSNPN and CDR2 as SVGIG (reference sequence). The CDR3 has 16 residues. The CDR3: CAWEGLPGDSNQPQHF. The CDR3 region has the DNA TGTGCCTGGGAAGGCTTACCGGGGGATAGCAATCAGCCCCAGCATTTT.

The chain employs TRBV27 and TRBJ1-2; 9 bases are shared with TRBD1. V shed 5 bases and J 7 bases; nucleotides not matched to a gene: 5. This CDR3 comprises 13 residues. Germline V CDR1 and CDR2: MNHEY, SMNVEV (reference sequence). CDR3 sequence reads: CASSQGTGLGYTF. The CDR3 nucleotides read TGTGCCAGCAGTCAGGGGACAGGGCTTGGCTACACCTTC.

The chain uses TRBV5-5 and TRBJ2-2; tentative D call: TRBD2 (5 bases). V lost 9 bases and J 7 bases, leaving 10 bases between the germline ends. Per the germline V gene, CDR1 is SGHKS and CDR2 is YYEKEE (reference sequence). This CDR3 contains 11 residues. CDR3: CAILAGGELFF. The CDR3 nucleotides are TGTGCCATCCTCGCGGGCGGGGAGCTGTTTTTT.

The CDR3 sequence is CASSSLQGSDYGYTF. CDR3 DNA: TGTGCCAGCTCATCCCTACAGGGGTCCGACTATGGCTACACCTTC. V gene TRBV18 combines with J gene TRBJ1-2; 7 positions agree with TRBD1. V lost 5 bases, J lost 3 bases, and 9 bases stayed unmatched. The CDR3 is 15 residues long. CDR1 is KGHSH and CDR2 is LQKENI in the germline V gene.

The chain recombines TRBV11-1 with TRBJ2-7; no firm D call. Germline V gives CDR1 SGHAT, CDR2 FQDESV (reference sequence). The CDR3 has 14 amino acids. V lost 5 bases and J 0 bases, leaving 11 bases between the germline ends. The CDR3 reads CASSPPHSSYEQYF. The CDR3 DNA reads TGTGCCAGCAGCCCCCCCCATTCCTCCTACGAGCAGTACTTC.

Here the CDR3 DNA reads TGTGCCAGCAGCTTAGCATCGGGCCAGGGCCAGGAGCAGTTCTTC. Amino acids: CASSLASGQGQEQFF. The genes are TRBV7-7 and TRBJ2-1, with TRBD1 as a possible D gene (5 bases). The CDR3 length is 15 residues. Per the germline V gene, CDR1 is SSHAT and CDR2 is FNYEAQ (reference sequence). V was cut by 0 bases and J by 10 bases, with 16 bases left in between.

CDR3 amino acids: CASSPGTVQYGYTF. CDR3 nucleotides: TGTGCCAGCTCACCAGGGACAGTCCAATATGGCTACACCTTC. This chain links TRBV18 with TRBJ1-2; 7 bases are shared with TRBD1. The V and J ends lost 2 bases and 5 bases, in that order; junction bases with no gene match: 5. The CDR3 is 14 residues long. Germline V gives CDR1 KGHSH, CDR2 LQKENI.

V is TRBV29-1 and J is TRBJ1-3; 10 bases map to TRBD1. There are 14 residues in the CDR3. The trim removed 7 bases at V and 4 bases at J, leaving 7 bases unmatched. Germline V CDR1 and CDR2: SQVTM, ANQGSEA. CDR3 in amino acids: CSAGQGFEGNTIYF. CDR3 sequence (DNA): TGCAGCGCGGGACAGGGGTTTGAGGGAAACACCATATATTTT.

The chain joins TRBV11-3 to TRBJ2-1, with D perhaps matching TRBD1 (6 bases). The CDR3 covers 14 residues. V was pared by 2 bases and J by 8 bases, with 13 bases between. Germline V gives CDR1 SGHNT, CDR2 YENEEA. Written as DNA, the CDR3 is TGTGCCAGCAGCTTAAATCCAGGGGACGATGAGCAGTTCTTC. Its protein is CASSLNPGDDEQFF.

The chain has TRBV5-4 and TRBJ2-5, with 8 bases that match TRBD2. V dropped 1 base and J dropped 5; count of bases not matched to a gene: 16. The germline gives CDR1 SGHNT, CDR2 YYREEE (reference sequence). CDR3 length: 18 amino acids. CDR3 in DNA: TGTGCCAGCAGCTTGTACGGGAGGGCGTCGGTGGGGGCGGAGACCCAGTACTTC. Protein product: CASSLYGRASVGAETQYF.

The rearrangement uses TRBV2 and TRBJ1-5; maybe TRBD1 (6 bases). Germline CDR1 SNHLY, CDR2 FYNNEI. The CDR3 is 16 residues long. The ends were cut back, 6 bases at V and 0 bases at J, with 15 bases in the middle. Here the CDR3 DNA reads TGTGCCAGCAGAGGCCGGACAGCCTATAGCAATCAGCCCCAGCATTTT. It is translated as CASRGRTAYSNQPQHF.

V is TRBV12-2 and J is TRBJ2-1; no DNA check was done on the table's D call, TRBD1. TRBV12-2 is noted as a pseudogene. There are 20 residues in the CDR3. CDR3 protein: CASRLARIVGQASSYNEQFF. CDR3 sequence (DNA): TGTGCAAGTCGCTTAGCGCGGATTGTGGGGCAGGCAAGCTCCTACAATGAGCAGTTCTTC.

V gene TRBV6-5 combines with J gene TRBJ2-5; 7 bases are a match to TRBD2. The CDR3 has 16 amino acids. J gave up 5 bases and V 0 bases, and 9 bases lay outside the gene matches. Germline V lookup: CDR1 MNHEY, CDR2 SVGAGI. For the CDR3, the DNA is TGTGCCAGCAGTTACTCAATTCGGCGGGGGTCGGAGACCCAGTACTTC. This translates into CASSYSIRRGSETQYF.

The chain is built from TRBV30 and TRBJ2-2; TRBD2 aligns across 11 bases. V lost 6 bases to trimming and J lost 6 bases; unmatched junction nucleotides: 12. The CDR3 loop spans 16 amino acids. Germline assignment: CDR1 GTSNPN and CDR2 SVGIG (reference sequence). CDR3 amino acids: CACALSGRAYPGELFF. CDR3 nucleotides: TGTGCCTGCGCTCTTAGCGGGAGGGCCTACCCCGGGGAGCTGTTTTTT.

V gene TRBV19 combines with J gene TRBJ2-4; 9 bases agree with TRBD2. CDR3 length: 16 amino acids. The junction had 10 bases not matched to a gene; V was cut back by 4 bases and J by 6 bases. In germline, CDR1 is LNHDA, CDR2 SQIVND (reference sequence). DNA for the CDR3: TGTGCCAGTAGTAAGCAAGTAGCGGGAGAGAGAAACATTCAGTACTTC. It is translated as CASSKQVAGERNIQYF.

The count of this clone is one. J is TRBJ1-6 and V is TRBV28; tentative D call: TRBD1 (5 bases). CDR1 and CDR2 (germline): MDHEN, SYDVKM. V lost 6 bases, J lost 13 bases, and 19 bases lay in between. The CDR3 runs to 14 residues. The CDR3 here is CASSSGLGVWPLHF. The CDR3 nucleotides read TGTGCCAGCAGCTCGGGACTGGGAGTGTGGCCCCTCCACTTT. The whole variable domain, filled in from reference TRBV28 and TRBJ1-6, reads DVKVTQSSRYLVKRTGEKVFLECVQDMDHENMFWYRQDPGLGLRLIYFSYDVKMKEKGDIPEGYSVSREKKERFSLILESASTNQTSMYLCASSSGLGVWPLHFGNGTRLTVT.

For the CDR3, the DNA is TGTGCCAGCAGCTTAGATGGGGGCACGAGGGATGGCTACACCTTC. Translated: CASSLDGGTRDGYTF. The chain has TRBV7-8 and TRBJ1-2, with D possibly TRBD1 on 6 matching bases. Germline values: CDR1 SGHVS, CDR2 FQNEAQ. This CDR3 comprises 15 residues. Trimming left V 1 base short and J 6 bases short, with 15 bases between.

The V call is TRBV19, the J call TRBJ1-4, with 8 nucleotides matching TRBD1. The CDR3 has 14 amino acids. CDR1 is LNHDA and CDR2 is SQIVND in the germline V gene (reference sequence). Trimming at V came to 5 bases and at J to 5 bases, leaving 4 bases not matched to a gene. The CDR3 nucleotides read TGTGCCAGTAGTCTTACAGGGGGGAATGAAAAACTGTTTTTT. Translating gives CASSLTGGNEKLFF. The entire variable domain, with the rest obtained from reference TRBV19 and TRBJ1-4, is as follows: DGGITQSPKYLFRKEGQNVTLSCEQNLNHDAMYWYRQDPGQGLRLIYYSQIVNDFQKGDIAEGYSVSREKKESFPLTVTSAQKNPTAFYLCASSLTGGNEKLFFGSGTQLSVL.

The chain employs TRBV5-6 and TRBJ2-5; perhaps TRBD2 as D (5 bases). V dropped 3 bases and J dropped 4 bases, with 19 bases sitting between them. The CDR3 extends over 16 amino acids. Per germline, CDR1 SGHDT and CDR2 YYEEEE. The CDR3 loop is CASSWPGLAAGETQYF. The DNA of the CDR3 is TGTGCCAGCAGCTGGCCCGGTCTAGCCGCGGGAGAGACCCAGTACTTC.

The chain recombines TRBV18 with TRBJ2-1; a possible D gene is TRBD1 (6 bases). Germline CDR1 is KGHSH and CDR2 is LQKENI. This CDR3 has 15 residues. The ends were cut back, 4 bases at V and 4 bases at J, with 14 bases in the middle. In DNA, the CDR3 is TGTGCCAGCTCACACGGCCAGGGGAGATACAATGAGCAGTTCTTC. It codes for CASSHGQGRYNEQFF.

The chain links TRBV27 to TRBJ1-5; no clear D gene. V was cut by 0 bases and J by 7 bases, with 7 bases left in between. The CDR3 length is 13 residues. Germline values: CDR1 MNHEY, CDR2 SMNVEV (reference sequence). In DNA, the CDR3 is TGTGCCAGCAGTTTATCTTGGGCACAGCCCCAGCATTTT. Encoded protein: CASSLSWAQPQHF.

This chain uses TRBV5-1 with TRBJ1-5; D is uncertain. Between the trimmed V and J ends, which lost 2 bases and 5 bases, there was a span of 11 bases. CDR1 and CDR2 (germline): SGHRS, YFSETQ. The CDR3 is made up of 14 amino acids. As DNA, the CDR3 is TGCGCCAGCAGCTTTTCGGGGTTTGATCAGCCCCAGCATTTT. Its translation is CASSFSGFDQPQHF.

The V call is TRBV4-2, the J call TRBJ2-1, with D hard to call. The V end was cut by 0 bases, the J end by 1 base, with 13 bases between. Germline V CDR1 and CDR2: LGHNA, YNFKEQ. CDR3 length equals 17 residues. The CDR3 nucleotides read TGTGCCAGCAGCCAAGATCCCATCGGAGTTTCCTACAATGAGCAGTTCTTC. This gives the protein CASSQDPIGVSYNEQFF.

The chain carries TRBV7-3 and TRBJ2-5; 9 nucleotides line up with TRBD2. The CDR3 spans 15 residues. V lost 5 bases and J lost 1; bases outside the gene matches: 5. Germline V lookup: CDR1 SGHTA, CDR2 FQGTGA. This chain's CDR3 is CASSVLGLAQETQYF. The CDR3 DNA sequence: TGTGCCAGCAGCGTACTGGGACTAGCCCAAGAGACCCAGTACTTC.

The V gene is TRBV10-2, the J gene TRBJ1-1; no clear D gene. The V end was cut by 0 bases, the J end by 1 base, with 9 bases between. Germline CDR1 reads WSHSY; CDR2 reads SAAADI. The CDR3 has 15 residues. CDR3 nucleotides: TGCGCCAGCAGTGAGTCGGAGGGAAGGAACACTGAAGCTTTCTTT. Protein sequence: CASSESEGRNTEAFF.